One and the same sample provided the 10 T cell receptor beta chains below, sequenced in a study of blood T cells in healthy people across ages. The authors ran a second PCR of about 6 to 12 cycles using a sample-barcoded 5' primer and a J-beta primer mix. One entry per CDR3 protein, called by TCRdb with MiXCR from the 5' RACE reads. This table holds hundreds of thousands of distinct CDR3 sequences, roughly 21% found once. The sample comprised blood. The receptors were gathered from a man aged 65 to 79 in good health.

The CDR3 is CASSMTGTGGQPQHF. CDR3 DNA: TGCGCCAGCAGCATGACCGGGACAGGGGGTCAGCCCCAGCATTTT. The chain combines TRBV5-1 with TRBJ1-5; 11 bases map to TRBD1. Trimming cost V 4 bases and J 6 bases; bases outside gene matches: 6. The CDR3 is 15 residues long. CDR1 is SGHRS and CDR2 is YFSETQ in the germline V gene.

The CDR3 reads CASSQSGGRYF. The CDR3 region has the DNA TGTGCCAGCTCGCAGTCGGGAGGACGATACTTC. The chain joins TRBV18 to TRBJ2-7, with 7 bases identical to TRBD2. Trimming removed 6 bases from V and 13 bases from J; junction bases left unmatched: 9. The germline V gene has CDR1 KGHSH and CDR2 LQKENI. CDR3 length: 11 residues.

The chain uses TRBV14 and TRBJ2-5; 13 bases fit TRBD2. The J call is in doubt because the DNA end fits TRBJ2-1 better. The CDR3 length is 15 residues. Per germline, CDR1 SGHDN and CDR2 FVKESK. CDR3 DNA sequence: TGTGCCAGCAGCCAAAGGACTAGCGGGAGTTATGAGCAGTTCTTC. This codes for CASSQRTSGSYEQFF.

This rearrangement joins TRBV7-3 to TRBJ2-3; tentative D call: TRBD1 (6 bases). The CDR3 contains 14 residues. Germline CDR1 is SGHTA and CDR2 is FQGTGA. Trimming removed 4 bases from V and 0 bases from J, with 8 bases in between. The CDR3 spells CASSYTGSTDTQYF. DNA for the CDR3: TGTGCCAGCAGCTACACAGGGAGCACAGATACGCAGTATTTT.

The chain uses TRBV11-2 and TRBJ2-5, with D perhaps matching TRBD2 (6 bases). Trimming took 4 bases from V and 4 from J, leaving 13 bases between them. CDR1 and CDR2 (germline): SGHAT, FQNNGV. The CDR3 totals 14 residues. The CDR3 DNA is TGTGCCAGCAGCTCCCCCGGACTACTAGAGACCCAGTACTTC. Protein: CASSSPGLLETQYF. The variable domain in full, with the rest retrieved from reference TRBV11-2 and TRBJ2-5, is EAGVAQSPRYKIIEKRQSVAFWCNPISGHATLYWYQQILGQGPKLLIQFQNNGVVDDSQLPKDRFSAERLKGVDSTLKIQPAKLEDSAVYLCASSSPGLLETQYFGPGTRLLVL.

This sequence joins TRBV5-4 and TRBJ1-2; 8 positions match TRBD1. The CDR3 loop spans 15 amino acids. V lost 1 base and J lost 3; bases outside the gene matches: 5. CDR1 and CDR2 (germline): SGHNT, YYREEE (reference sequence). In DNA form, the CDR3 reads TGTGCCAGCAGCTTGACCGGGACAGGCGACTATGGCTACACCTTC. Its translation is CASSLTGTGDYGYTF.

This clonotype was counted many times. The chain employs TRBV7-6 and TRBJ2-3; tentatively, D is TRBD1 or TRBD2 (5 bases each). Trimming stripped 6 bases from V and 0 bases from J, with 19 bases between. CDR1 and CDR2 from the germline V gene are SGHVS and FNYEAQ. The CDR3 contains 17 residues. CDR3 in amino acids: CASSTGLSVASTDTQYF. As DNA, the CDR3 is TGTGCCAGCAGTACAGGCCTTAGCGTCGCTAGCACAGATACGCAGTATTTT. The full variable domain, rest sourced from reference TRBV7-6 and TRBJ2-3, is GAGVSQSPRYKVTKRGQDVALRCDPISGHVSLYWYRQALGQGPEFLTYFNYEAQQDKSGLPNDRFSAERPEGSISTLTIQRTEQRDSAMYRCASSTGLSVASTDTQYFGPGTRLTVL.

The chain is built from TRBV7-9 and TRBJ2-1; TRBD1 aligns across 9 bases. The J segment lost 7 bases and the V segment lost 5 bases, leaving 9 bases of the junction unmatched. Germline V gene sequence: CDR1 SEHNR, CDR2 FQNEAQ (reference sequence). The CDR3 totals 15 residues. The CDR3 sequence is CASSTPGQGRNEQFF. The CDR3 DNA follows: TGTGCCAGCAGCACTCCGGGACAGGGCAGAAATGAGCAGTTCTTC.

This clonotype was seen many times. CDR3 sequence reads: CASSSTTTVSETQYF. Here the CDR3 DNA reads TGTGCCAGCAGTTCAACCACGACTGTGTCGGAGACCCAGTACTTC. The rearrangement joins TRBV28 to TRBJ2-5; D gene uncertain. This CDR3 region has 15 residues. Per germline, CDR1 MDHEN and CDR2 SYDVKM. Deletions cut 4 bases from V and 5 bases from J, with 17 bases between.

The J gene is TRBJ2-5, the V gene TRBV2; no reliable D call. The end of the DNA is better explained by TRBJ2-1, so the J call may be wrong. The V gene's germline CDR1 is SNHLY and CDR2 FYNNEI. The CDR3 runs 13 residues. CDR3 in DNA: TGTGCCAGCAGTGATAACGGGTACAATGAGCAGTTCTTC. Translating gives CASSDNGYNEQFF.